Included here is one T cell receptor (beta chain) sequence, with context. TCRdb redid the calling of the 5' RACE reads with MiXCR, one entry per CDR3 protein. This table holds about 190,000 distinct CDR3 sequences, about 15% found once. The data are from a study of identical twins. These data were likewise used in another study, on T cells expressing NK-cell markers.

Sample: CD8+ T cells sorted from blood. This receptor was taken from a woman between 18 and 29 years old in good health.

This chain's CDR3 is CASSLGPSYTGELFF. CDR3 DNA: TGTGCCAGCAGCCTAGGCCCGAGCTACACCGGGGAGCTGTTTTTT. The chain couples TRBV27 to TRBJ2-2; D remains unclear. The V gene lost 6 bases and the J gene lost 3 bases, with 14 bases spanning the gap. The CDR3 extends over 15 amino acids. Germline V gene lookup returns CDR1 MNHEY and CDR2 SMNVEV (reference sequence).